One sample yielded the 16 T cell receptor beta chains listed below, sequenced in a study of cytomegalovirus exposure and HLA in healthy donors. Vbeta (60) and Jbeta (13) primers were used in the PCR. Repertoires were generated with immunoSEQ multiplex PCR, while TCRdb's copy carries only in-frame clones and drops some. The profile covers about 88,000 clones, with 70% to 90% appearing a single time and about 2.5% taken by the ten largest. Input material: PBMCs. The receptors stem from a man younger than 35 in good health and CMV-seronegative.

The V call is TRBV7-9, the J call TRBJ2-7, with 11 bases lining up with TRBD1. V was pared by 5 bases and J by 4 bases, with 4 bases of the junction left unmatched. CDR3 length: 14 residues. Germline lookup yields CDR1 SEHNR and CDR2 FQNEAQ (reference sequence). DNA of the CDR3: TGTGCCAGCAGCACCGGGACAGGGGGGTACGAGCAGTACTTC. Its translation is CASSTGTGGYEQYF.

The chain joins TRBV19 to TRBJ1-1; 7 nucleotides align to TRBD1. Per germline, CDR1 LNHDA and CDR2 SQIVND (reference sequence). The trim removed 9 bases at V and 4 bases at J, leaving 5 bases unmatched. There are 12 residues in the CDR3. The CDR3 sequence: CASLGTATEAFF. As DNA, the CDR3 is TGTGCCAGCCTGGGGACAGCCACTGAAGCTTTCTTT.

The CDR3 sequence: CAWRYNRQGYSPLHF. CDR3 coding DNA: TGTGCCTGGAGATATAACCGACAGGGGTATTCACCCCTCCACTTT. The chain employs TRBV30 and TRBJ1-6; 8 bases agree with TRBD1. CDR3 length: 15 amino acids. The V and J ends lost 3 bases and 8 bases, in that order; junction bases with no gene match: 9. Germline-derived CDR1 and CDR2 are GTSNPN and SVGIG (reference sequence).

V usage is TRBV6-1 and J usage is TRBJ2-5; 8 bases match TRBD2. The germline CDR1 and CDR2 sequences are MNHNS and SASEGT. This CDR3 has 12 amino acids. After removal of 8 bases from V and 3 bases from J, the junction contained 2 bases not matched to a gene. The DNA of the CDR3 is TGTGCCAGCGAAGCGGGAGAAGAGACCCAGTACTTC. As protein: CASEAGEETQYF.

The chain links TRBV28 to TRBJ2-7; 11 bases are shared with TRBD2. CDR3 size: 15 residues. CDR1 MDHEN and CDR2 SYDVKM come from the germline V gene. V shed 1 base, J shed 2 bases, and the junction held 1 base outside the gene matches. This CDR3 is CASSLLAGGTYEQYF. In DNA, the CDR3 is TGTGCCAGCAGTTTATTAGCGGGAGGGACCTACGAGCAGTACTTC.

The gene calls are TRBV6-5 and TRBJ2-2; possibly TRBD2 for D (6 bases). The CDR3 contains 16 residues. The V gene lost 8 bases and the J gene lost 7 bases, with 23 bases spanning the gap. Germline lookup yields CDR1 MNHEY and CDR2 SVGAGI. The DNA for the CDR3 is TGTGCCAGCCGTTTTGGGGTATCGGGAGTTGTCGGGGAGCTGTTTTTT. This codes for CASRFGVSGVVGELFF.

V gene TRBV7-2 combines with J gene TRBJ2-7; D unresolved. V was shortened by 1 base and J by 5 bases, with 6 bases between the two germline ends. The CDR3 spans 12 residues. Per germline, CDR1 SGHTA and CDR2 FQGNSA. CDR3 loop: CASSLVYNEQYF. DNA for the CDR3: TGTGCCAGCAGCTTAGTTTATAACGAGCAGTACTTC. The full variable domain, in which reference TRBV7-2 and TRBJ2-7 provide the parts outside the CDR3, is GAGVSQSPSNKVTEKGKDVELRCDPISGHTALYWYRQSLGQGLEFLIYFQGNSAPDKSGLPSDRFSAERTGGSVSTLTIQRTQQEDSAVYLCASSLVYNEQYFGPGTRLTVT.

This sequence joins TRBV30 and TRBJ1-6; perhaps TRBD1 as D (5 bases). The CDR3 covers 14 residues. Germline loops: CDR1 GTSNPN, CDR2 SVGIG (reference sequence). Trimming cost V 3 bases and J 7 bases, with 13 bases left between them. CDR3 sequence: CAWSGGLGNSPLHF. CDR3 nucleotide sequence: TGTGCCTGGAGCGGGGGACTAGGGAATTCACCCCTCCACTTT.

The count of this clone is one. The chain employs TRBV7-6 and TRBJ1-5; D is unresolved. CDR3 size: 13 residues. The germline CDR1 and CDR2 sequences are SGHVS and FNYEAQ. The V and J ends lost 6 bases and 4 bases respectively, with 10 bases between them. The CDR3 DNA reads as TGTGCCAGCAGTTCACAGCAAAATCAGCCCCAGCATTTT. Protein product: CASSSQQNQPQHF.

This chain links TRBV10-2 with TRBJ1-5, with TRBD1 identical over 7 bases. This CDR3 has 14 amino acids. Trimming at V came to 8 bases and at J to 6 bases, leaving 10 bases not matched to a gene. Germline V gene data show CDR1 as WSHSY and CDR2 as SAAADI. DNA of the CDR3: TGCGCCAGCGCCGAAAGTAGGGGGCGTCAGCCCCAGCATTTT. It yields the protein CASAESRGRQPQHF.

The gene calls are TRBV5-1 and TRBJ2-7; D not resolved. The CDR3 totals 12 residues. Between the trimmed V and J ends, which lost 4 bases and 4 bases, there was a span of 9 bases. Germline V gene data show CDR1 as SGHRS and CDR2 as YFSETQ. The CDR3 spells CASSPSGYEQYF. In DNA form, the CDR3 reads TGCGCCAGCAGCCCATCGGGTTACGAGCAGTACTTC.

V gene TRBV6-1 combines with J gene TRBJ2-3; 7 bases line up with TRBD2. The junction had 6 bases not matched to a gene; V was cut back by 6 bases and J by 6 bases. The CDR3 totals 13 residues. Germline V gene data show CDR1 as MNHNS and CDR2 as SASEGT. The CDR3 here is CASRGSGTDTQYF. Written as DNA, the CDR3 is TGTGCCAGCAGGGGGAGCGGGACGGATACGCAGTATTTT.

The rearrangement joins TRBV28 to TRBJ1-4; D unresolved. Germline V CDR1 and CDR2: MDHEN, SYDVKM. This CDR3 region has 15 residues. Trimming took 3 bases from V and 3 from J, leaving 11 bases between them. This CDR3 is CASSFISGSNEKLFF. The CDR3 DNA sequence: TGTGCCAGCAGTTTTATTTCCGGGTCTAATGAAAAACTGTTTTTT.

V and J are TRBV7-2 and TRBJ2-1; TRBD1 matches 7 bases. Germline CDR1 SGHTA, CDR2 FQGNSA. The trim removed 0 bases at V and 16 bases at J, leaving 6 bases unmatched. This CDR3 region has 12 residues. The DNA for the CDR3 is TGTGCCAGCAGCTTAGCGAGACAGGGTGAATTCTTC. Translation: CASSLARQGEFF.

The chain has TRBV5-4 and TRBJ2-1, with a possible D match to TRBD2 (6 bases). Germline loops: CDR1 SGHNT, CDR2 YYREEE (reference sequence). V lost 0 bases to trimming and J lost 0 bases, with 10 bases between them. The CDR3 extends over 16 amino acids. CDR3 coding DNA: TGTGCCAGCAGCTTGGCCGGGACTTACTCCTACAATGAGCAGTTCTTC. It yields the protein CASSLAGTYSYNEQFF.

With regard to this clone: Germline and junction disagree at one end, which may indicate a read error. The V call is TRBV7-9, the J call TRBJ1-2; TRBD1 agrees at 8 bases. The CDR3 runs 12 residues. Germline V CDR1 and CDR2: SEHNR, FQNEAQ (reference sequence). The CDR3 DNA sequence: TGTTCCAGCAGCCAGGGGGCACGGGGCTACACCTTC. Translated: CSSSQGARGYTF.